This T cell receptor (beta chain) was retrieved from a study of T-cell reconstitution after alpha-beta-depleted transplantation in children. The germline V gene encodes CDR1 KGHDR and CDR2 SFDVKD. V lost 5 bases to trimming and J lost 12 bases, with 13 bases between them. The CDR3 length is 12 residues. Unique molecular identifiers featured in how the TCRbeta library was prepared. MiXCR, applied by TCRdb to the PCR reads, yields one record per CDR3 protein. Here the sample spans hundreds of thousands of distinct CDR3 sequences, about 16% being singletons. As regards this clonotype: The antigen is undetermined.

Study results and limitations: The origin of high day-60 TCRbeta diversity in some patients lay in surviving recipient T cells and thymic progenitors. One year after transplant, T-cell counts and diversity came mostly from newly produced T cells. Several hundred expanded graft clones reportedly were the source of alpha-beta T cells about two months after transplant.

This clonotype originated in a male patient aged 2-10 years who had a stem cell transplant for acute lymphoblastic leukemia, so the T cells may come from the graft donor. The material sequenced was PBMCs, mostly from graft donor cells, taken 360 days after TCRalphabeta/CD19-depleted stem cell transplant. The chain uses TRBV24-1 and TRBJ2-1, with D unresolved. CDR3 region: CATSGSVLGQFF. In DNA form, the CDR3 reads TGTGCCACCAGTGGGTCTGTTCTCGGGCAGTTCTTC.